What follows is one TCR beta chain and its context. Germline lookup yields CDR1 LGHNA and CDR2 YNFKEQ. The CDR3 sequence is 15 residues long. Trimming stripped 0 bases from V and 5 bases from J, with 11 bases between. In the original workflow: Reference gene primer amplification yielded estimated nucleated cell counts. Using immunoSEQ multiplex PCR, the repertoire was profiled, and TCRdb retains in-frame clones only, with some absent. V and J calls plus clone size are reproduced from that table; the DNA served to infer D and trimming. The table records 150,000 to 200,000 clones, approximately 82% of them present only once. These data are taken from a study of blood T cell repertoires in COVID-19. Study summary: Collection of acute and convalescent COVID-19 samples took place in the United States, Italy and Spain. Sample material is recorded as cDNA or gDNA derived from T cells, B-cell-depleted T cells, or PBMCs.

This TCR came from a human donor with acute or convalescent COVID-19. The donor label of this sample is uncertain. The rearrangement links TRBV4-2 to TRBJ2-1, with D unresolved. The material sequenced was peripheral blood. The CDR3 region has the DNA TGTGCCAGCAGCCAAGATACCCTAGGTCACAATGAGCAGTTCTTC. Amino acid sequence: CASSQDTLGHNEQFF.